This is a list of T cell receptor beta chains from one sample in a study of post-analysis software for immune sequencing data. TCRdb processed the PCR reads anew with MiXCR; each CDR3 protein has one entry. The sample includes hundreds of thousands of distinct CDR3 sequences, approximately 37% of them seen just once. What was sequenced was blood. Receptors were obtained from a girl between 2 and 10 years old with multiple sclerosis. Each CDR3 is given with its conserved first and last residue. The D gene is left open where the match is weak. Size is omitted from some rows. Given values are once, few, many or a class for expanded clones.

CDR3aa: CASSETLSGSPYNEQFF
CDR3nt: TGTGCCAGCAGCGAGACCCTTAGCGGGAGCCCCTACAATGAGCAGTTCTTC
abundance: .
j_gene: TRBJ2-1
v_gene: TRBV9
d_gene: TRBD2

CDR3aa: CASSLSGVEQPQHF
CDR3nt: TGCGCCAGCAGCTTGAGCGGGGTGGAACAGCCCCAGCATTTT
abundance: .
j_gene: TRBJ1-5
v_gene: TRBV5-1
d_gene: .

CDR3aa: CASRLPGSNQPQHF
CDR3nt: TGTGCCAGCAGGCTCCCAGGCAGCAATCAGCCCCAGCATTTT
abundance: .
j_gene: TRBJ1-5
v_gene: TRBV6-2/TRBV6-3
d_gene: .

CDR3aa: CSARVPGDYGYTF
CDR3nt: TGCAGTGCTAGAGTTCCAGGGGACTATGGCTACACCTTC
abundance: .
j_gene: TRBJ1-2
v_gene: TRBV20-1
d_gene: .

CDR3aa: CASSYVTGRIFRYTF
CDR3nt: TGTGCCAGCAGTTACGTCACAGGGAGGATTTTTCGGTACACCTTC
abundance: .
j_gene: TRBJ1-2
v_gene: TRBV6-6
d_gene: .

CDR3aa: CASSYKNTEAFF
CDR3nt: TGTGCCAGCAGTTACAAGAACACTGAAGCTTTCTTT
abundance: few
j_gene: TRBJ1-1
v_gene: TRBV6-6
d_gene: .

CDR3aa: CASSYLTGGGDYNEQFF
CDR3nt: TGTGCCAGCAGTTATTTAACTGGCGGGGGGGATTACAATGAGCAGTTCTTC
abundance: .
j_gene: TRBJ2-1
v_gene: TRBV6-5
d_gene: TRBD2

CDR3aa: CASYPVTGGTEAFF
CDR3nt: TGTGCCAGCTACCCCGTGACAGGGGGAACTGAAGCTTTCTTT
abundance: few
j_gene: TRBJ1-1
v_gene: TRBV6-5
d_gene: TRBD1

CDR3aa: CASSVVNSASYNEQFF
CDR3nt: TGTGCCAGCAGCGTAGTTAACTCTGCCTCCTACAATGAGCAGTTCTTC
abundance: once
j_gene: TRBJ2-1
v_gene: TRBV9
d_gene: .

CDR3aa: CASRVAGGTYEQYF
CDR3nt: TGTGCCAGCAGAGTAGCAGGGGGCACCTACGAGCAGTACTTC
abundance: few
j_gene: TRBJ2-7
v_gene: TRBV7-2
d_gene: TRBD1

CDR3aa: CSARPSGHWNQPQHF
CDR3nt: TGCAGTGCTAGACCCTCGGGACACTGGAATCAGCCCCAGCATTTT
abundance: few
j_gene: TRBJ1-5
v_gene: TRBV20-1
d_gene: .

CDR3aa: CASRIAGYNSPLHF
CDR3nt: TGTGCCAGCAGGATAGCGGGTTATAATTCACCCCTCCACTTT
abundance: once
j_gene: TRBJ1-6
v_gene: TRBV6-5
d_gene: .

CDR3aa: CATSDLGTGGVEAFF
CDR3nt: TGTGCCACCAGTGATTTAGGGACAGGGGGCGTGGAAGCTTTCTTT
abundance: .
j_gene: TRBJ1-1
v_gene: TRBV24-1
d_gene: TRBD1

CDR3aa: CASSYAGGNGNQPQHF
CDR3nt: TGTGCCAGCAGTTACGCAGGGGGGAACGGCAATCAGCCCCAGCATTTT
abundance: .
j_gene: TRBJ1-5
v_gene: TRBV6-5
d_gene: TRBD1

CDR3aa: CAISDVAVSYEQYF
CDR3nt: TGTGCCATCAGTGATGTGGCGGTCTCCTACGAGCAGTACTTC
abundance: .
j_gene: TRBJ2-7
v_gene: TRBV10-3
d_gene: .

CDR3aa: CASSPTGGLGNIQYF
CDR3nt: TGCGCCAGCAGTCCGACAGGGGGCCTTGGAAACATTCAGTACTTC
abundance: .
j_gene: TRBJ2-4
v_gene: TRBV5-1
d_gene: TRBD1

CDR3aa: CSASPGGASTDTQYF
CDR3nt: TGCAGTGCTAGTCCGGGGGGGGCTAGCACAGATACGCAGTATTTT
abundance: .
j_gene: TRBJ2-3
v_gene: TRBV20-1
d_gene: TRBD2

CDR3aa: CASSEAGGVLSSYNEQFF
CDR3nt: TGTGCCAGCAGTGAAGCGGGGGGGGTCCTGAGCTCCTACAATGAGCAGTTCTTC
abundance: .
j_gene: TRBJ2-1
v_gene: TRBV9
d_gene: TRBD2

CDR3aa: CASSRERGKYNEQFF
CDR3nt: TGTGCCAGCAGCCGCGAGCGGGGGAAGTACAATGAGCAGTTCTTC
abundance: .
j_gene: TRBJ2-1
v_gene: TRBV7-2
d_gene: TRBD2

CDR3aa: CASSSPGGTSDTQYF
CDR3nt: TGTGCCAGCAGCTCACCTGGTGGGACCTCAGATACGCAGTATTTT
abundance: .
j_gene: TRBJ2-3
v_gene: TRBV6-2/TRBV6-3
d_gene: .

CDR3aa: CASSLDQGTTDTQYF
CDR3nt: TGTGCCAGCAGCTTAGACCAGGGCACCACAGATACGCAGTATTTT
abundance: .
j_gene: TRBJ2-3
v_gene: TRBV7-9
d_gene: .

CDR3aa: CSASSRLETQYF
CDR3nt: TGCAGTGCTAGTTCCAGGTTGGAGACCCAGTACTTC
abundance: .
j_gene: TRBJ2-5
v_gene: TRBV20-1
d_gene: .

CDR3aa: CASSPWGGIYEQYF
CDR3nt: TGTGCCAGCAGCCCCTGGGGAGGGATTTACGAGCAGTACTTC
abundance: few
j_gene: TRBJ2-7
v_gene: TRBV7-9
d_gene: TRBD2

CDR3aa: CSARSPTGVRVNEQFF
CDR3nt: TGCAGTGCTAGATCCCCGACAGGGGTAAGGGTCAATGAGCAGTTCTTC
abundance: few
j_gene: TRBJ2-1
v_gene: TRBV20-1
d_gene: TRBD1

CDR3aa: CASSTRFEAYYDYTF
CDR3nt: TGTGCCAGCAGCACCCGCTTCGAAGCCTACTATGACTACACCTTC
abundance: once
j_gene: TRBJ1-2
v_gene: TRBV13
d_gene: .

CDR3aa: CSARVLGLARPPYNEQFF
CDR3nt: TGCAGTGCTAGAGTTCTGGGACTAGCGCGACCTCCCTACAATGAGCAGTTCTTC
abundance: .
j_gene: TRBJ2-1
v_gene: TRBV20-1
d_gene: TRBD2

CDR3aa: CSARNPGTSGEQYF
CDR3nt: TGCAGTGCTAGGAATCCGGGTACTAGCGGTGAGCAGTACTTC
abundance: .
j_gene: TRBJ2-7
v_gene: TRBV20-1
d_gene: TRBD2

CDR3aa: CASTSLLSGTGDTDTQYF
CDR3nt: TGTGCCAGCACTTCCCTGCTTTCCGGGACAGGGGACACAGATACGCAGTATTTT
abundance: .
j_gene: TRBJ2-3
v_gene: TRBV7-9
d_gene: TRBD1

CDR3aa: CASSETGGEAFF
CDR3nt: TGCGCCAGCAGTGAAACGGGTGGGGAGGCTTTCTTT
abundance: few
j_gene: TRBJ1-1
v_gene: TRBV10-2
d_gene: .

CDR3aa: CASSSQTSGQYNEQFF
CDR3nt: TGTGCCAGCAGCTCCCAGACTAGCGGCCAATACAATGAGCAGTTCTTC
abundance: .
j_gene: TRBJ2-1
v_gene: TRBV11-3
d_gene: TRBD2

CDR3aa: CASSARDRGYEQYF
CDR3nt: TGTGCCAGCTCAGCCCGGGACAGGGGCTACGAGCAGTACTTC
abundance: .
j_gene: TRBJ2-7
v_gene: TRBV18
d_gene: TRBD1

CDR3aa: CASSLVGSHGYTF
CDR3nt: TGCGCCAGCAGCTTGGTCGGCAGCCATGGCTACACCTTC
abundance: .
j_gene: TRBJ1-2
v_gene: TRBV5-1
d_gene: .

CDR3aa: CASSQETTSGGPAPDTQYF
CDR3nt: TGTGCCAGCAGCCAAGAAACGACTAGCGGGGGTCCAGCCCCAGATACGCAGTATTTT
abundance: once
j_gene: TRBJ2-3
v_gene: TRBV4-2
d_gene: TRBD2

CDR3aa: CASSSTISGRDHNEQFF
CDR3nt: TGTGCCAGCAGCTCGACTATTAGCGGGAGGGACCACAATGAGCAGTTCTTC
abundance: few
j_gene: TRBJ2-1
v_gene: TRBV7-9
d_gene: TRBD2

CDR3aa: CASSYSGSKEKLFF
CDR3nt: TGTGCCAGCAGTTACTCGGGGTCTAAGGAAAAACTGTTTTTT
abundance: few
j_gene: TRBJ1-4
v_gene: TRBV6-6
d_gene: .

CDR3aa: CASSPGETGGYEQYF
CDR3nt: TGTGCCAGCAGCCCCGGCGAGACAGGAGGATACGAGCAGTACTTC
abundance: .
j_gene: TRBJ2-7
v_gene: TRBV12-3/TRBV12-4
d_gene: .

CDR3aa: CASSQEGGVHEQYF
CDR3nt: TGCGCCAGCAGCCAAGAAGGAGGCGTCCACGAGCAGTACTTC
abundance: few
j_gene: TRBJ2-7
v_gene: TRBV4-1
d_gene: .

CDR3aa: CASSFIGSNSYNEQFF
CDR3nt: TGTGCCAGCAGCTTTATCGGGAGTAACTCCTACAATGAGCAGTTCTTC
abundance: .
j_gene: TRBJ2-1
v_gene: TRBV7-2
d_gene: .

CDR3aa: CAISESIGGAGNQPQHF
CDR3nt: TGTGCCATCAGTGAGTCGATCGGTGGGGCGGGCAATCAGCCCCAGCATTTT
abundance: few
j_gene: TRBJ1-5
v_gene: TRBV10-3
d_gene: .

CDR3aa: CASILRAGSGGYTF
CDR3nt: TGTGCCAGCATCCTTAGAGCAGGGAGCGGTGGCTACACCTTC
abundance: few
j_gene: TRBJ1-2
v_gene: TRBV12-3/TRBV12-4
d_gene: .

CDR3aa: CSVQDSLIQYF
CDR3nt: TGCAGCGTTCAGGACTCCCTGATCCAGTACTTC
abundance: few
j_gene: TRBJ2-7
v_gene: TRBV29-1
d_gene: .

CDR3aa: CASSEVGPRTDTQYF
CDR3nt: TGTGCCAGCAGTGAAGTCGGGCCGCGCACAGATACGCAGTATTTT
abundance: once
j_gene: TRBJ2-3
v_gene: TRBV6-1
d_gene: .

CDR3aa: CASSINRDSYQPQHF
CDR3nt: TGTGCCAGCAGCATCAACCGGGACAGCTATCAGCCCCAGCATTTT
abundance: .
j_gene: TRBJ1-5
v_gene: TRBV7-2
d_gene: TRBD1

CDR3aa: CASSSPGAVKSDTQYF
CDR3nt: TGCGCCAGCAGCTCGCCGGGAGCCGTCAAATCGGATACGCAGTATTTT
abundance: .
j_gene: TRBJ2-3
v_gene: TRBV4-1
d_gene: .

CDR3aa: CAIRAGGSDTQYF
CDR3nt: TGTGCCATCAGGGCAGGGGGGTCAGATACGCAGTATTTT
abundance: .
j_gene: TRBJ2-3
v_gene: TRBV10-3
d_gene: .

CDR3aa: CASSPLAREGEAFF
CDR3nt: TGTGCCAGCAGCCCCCTTGCCAGGGAGGGTGAAGCTTTCTTT
abundance: .
j_gene: TRBJ1-1
v_gene: TRBV3-1
d_gene: .

CDR3aa: CSARPMGGNTEAFF
CDR3nt: TGCAGTGCTAGACCAATGGGAGGGAACACTGAAGCTTTCTTT
abundance: .
j_gene: TRBJ1-1
v_gene: TRBV20-1
d_gene: .

CDR3aa: CASSRLGQAGGEQFF
CDR3nt: TGTGCCAGCAGTCGCTTGGGACAGGCGGGGGGTGAGCAGTTCTTC
abundance: .
j_gene: TRBJ2-1
v_gene: TRBV28
d_gene: .

CDR3aa: CASSSKREGPYEQYF
CDR3nt: TGTGCCAGCAGCTCTAAGCGGGAGGGTCCCTACGAGCAGTACTTC
abundance: few
j_gene: TRBJ2-7
v_gene: TRBV7-8
d_gene: TRBD2

CDR3aa: CASSPQREETQYF
CDR3nt: TGTGCCAGCTCACCACAGCGGGAAGAGACCCAGTACTTC
abundance: .
j_gene: TRBJ2-5
v_gene: TRBV18
d_gene: .

CDR3aa: CSARRGRVEQFF
CDR3nt: TGCAGTGCTAGGAGGGGGAGGGTTGAGCAGTTCTTC
abundance: .
j_gene: TRBJ2-1
v_gene: TRBV20-1
d_gene: .

CDR3aa: CASSPSLAGSRTEAFF
CDR3nt: TGTGCCAGCTCACCAAGTCTGGCAGGGAGCCGAACTGAAGCTTTCTTT
abundance: .
j_gene: TRBJ1-1
v_gene: TRBV18
d_gene: .

CDR3aa: CASSQDSGAVGQFF
CDR3nt: TGTGCCAGCAGCCAAGATTCGGGGGCGGTCGGGCAGTTCTTC
abundance: .
j_gene: TRBJ2-1
v_gene: TRBV4-2
d_gene: .

CDR3aa: CSATGTRSDTQYF
CDR3nt: TGCAGTGCTACCGGGACTAGGTCAGATACGCAGTATTTT
abundance: .
j_gene: TRBJ2-3
v_gene: TRBV20-1
d_gene: TRBD2

CDR3aa: CASSVEAGGSTDTQYF
CDR3nt: TGTGCCAGCAGCGTAGAAGCGGGGGGTAGCACAGATACGCAGTATTTT
abundance: .
j_gene: TRBJ2-3
v_gene: TRBV9
d_gene: TRBD2

CDR3aa: CASSFLGNPYEQYF
CDR3nt: TGTGCCAGCAGTTTTCTCGGCAACCCCTACGAGCAGTACTTC
abundance: few
j_gene: TRBJ2-7
v_gene: TRBV28
d_gene: .

CDR3aa: CASSLAVGANVLTF
CDR3nt: TGTGCCAGCAGCTTAGCGGTTGGGGCCAACGTCCTGACTTTC
abundance: .
j_gene: TRBJ2-6
v_gene: TRBV7-2
d_gene: .

CDR3aa: CASSLGFSGGNEQFF
CDR3nt: TGTGCCAGCAGCTTAGGGTTTAGCGGGGGTAACGAGCAGTTCTTC
abundance: few
j_gene: TRBJ2-1
v_gene: TRBV7-7
d_gene: TRBD2

CDR3aa: CASSLVARHEQYF
CDR3nt: TGTGCCAGCAGCTTAGTAGCTCGCCACGAGCAGTACTTC
abundance: few
j_gene: TRBJ2-7
v_gene: TRBV11-2
d_gene: .